Shown below are 29 T cell receptor beta chains from a single sample sequenced in a study of cytomegalovirus exposure and HLA in healthy donors. PCR involved 60 Vbeta and 13 Jbeta primers. Measured with immunoSEQ multiplex PCR; TCRdb has only the in-frame clones, and not every one. The sample yields some 120,000 clones, around three quarters seen once. Sequenced sample: PBMCs. These receptors were obtained from a man aged 35 to 55 in good health and CMV-seronegative.

J is TRBJ1-2 and V is TRBV6-5; D uncertain. Deletions cut 0 bases from V and 4 bases from J, with 12 bases between. The germline V gene has CDR1 MNHEY and CDR2 SVGAGI. This CDR3 is 15 amino acids long. In DNA, the CDR3 is TGTGCCAGCAGTTACTCGGCGGGTTCGAGCTATGGCTACACCTTC. Translated: CASSYSAGSSYGYTF.

The chain is built from TRBV5-4 and TRBJ1-2; TRBD1 matches 8 bases. This CDR3 contains 14 residues. Per the germline V gene, CDR1 is SGHNT and CDR2 is YYREEE (reference sequence). After removal of 6 bases from V and 4 bases from J, the junction contained 8 bases not matched to a gene. The CDR3 DNA is TGTGCCAGCACCCCCGCCGGGACAGGCTATGGCTACACCTTC. Protein sequence: CASTPAGTGYGYTF.

This chain connects TRBV7-9 to TRBJ2-1, with TRBD1 matching over 9 bases. With 5 bases clipped from V and 10 bases from J, the junction kept 12 bases outside the gene matches. From germline, CDR1 is SEHNR and CDR2 FQNEAQ (reference sequence). This CDR3 is 15 amino acids long. The CDR3: CASSDHFGTGHEQFF. CDR3 sequence (DNA): TGTGCCAGCAGCGACCATTTCGGGACAGGGCACGAGCAGTTCTTC. The full variable domain, completed using reference TRBV7-9 and TRBJ2-1, is DTGVSQNPRHKITKRGQNVTFRCDPISEHNRLYWYRQTLGQGPEFLTYFQNEAQLEKSRLLSDRFSAERPKGSFSTLEIQRTEQGDSAMYLCASSDHFGTGHEQFFGPGTRLTVL.

The chain combines TRBV7-9 with TRBJ1-4, with D unresolved. Trimming removed 4 bases from V and 6 bases from J, with 18 bases in between. CDR1 and CDR2 (germline): SEHNR, FQNEAQ (reference sequence). The CDR3 is 16 residues long. As DNA, the CDR3 is TGTGCCAGCAGCTCGGAGCCAGCCATAGGTCATGAAAAACTGTTTTTT. Its protein is CASSSEPAIGHEKLFF. Drawing the rest from reference TRBV7-9 and TRBJ1-4, the complete variable domain is DTGVSQNPRHKITKRGQNVTFRCDPISEHNRLYWYRQTLGQGPEFLTYFQNEAQLEKSRLLSDRFSAERPKGSFSTLEIQRTEQGDSAMYLCASSSEPAIGHEKLFFGSGTQLSVL.

The chain couples TRBV19 to TRBJ2-2; D unclear. V was shortened by 7 bases and J by 8 bases, with 14 bases between the two germline ends. CDR1 is LNHDA and CDR2 is SQIVND in the germline V gene (reference sequence). This CDR3 spans 13 amino acids. The CDR3 here is CASKRAPAGELFF. The CDR3 DNA follows: TGTGCCAGTAAGAGAGCTCCCGCTGGGGAGCTGTTTTTT.

This clone was counted between two and nine times. The gene calls are TRBV11-2 and TRBJ1-4; no firm D call. The CDR3 loop spans 14 amino acids. Germline CDR1 is SGHAT and CDR2 is FQNNGV. V lost 3 bases, J lost 7 bases, and 12 bases lay in between. The chain's CDR3 is CASSFQDASEKLFF. The DNA of the CDR3 is TGTGCCAGCAGCTTCCAGGATGCAAGTGAAAAACTGTTTTTT.

This rearrangement joins TRBV5-1 to TRBJ2-2; 10 nucleotides line up with TRBD1. The V gene end was trimmed by 4 bases and the J gene end by 3 bases; junction bases not matched to a gene: 6. Looked up from germline, CDR1 is SGHRS and CDR2 is YFSETQ. This CDR3 comprises 16 residues. Written as DNA, the CDR3 is TGCGCCAGCAGCATCCCCGGGACAGGGGACACCGGGGAGCTGTTTTTT. Translated: CASSIPGTGDTGELFF.

CDR3 region: CASSDNAGRGPNTEAFF. CDR3 in DNA: TGTGCCAGCAGTGATAATGCGGGGAGAGGGCCGAACACTGAAGCTTTCTTT. This sequence joins TRBV2 and TRBJ1-1; D unclear. This CDR3 has 17 amino acids. Germline V gives CDR1 SNHLY, CDR2 FYNNEI. Trimming took off 3 bases at V and 1 base at J, with 18 bases between the two ends.

The rearrangement links TRBV2 to TRBJ2-1; 8 positions agree with TRBD1. Unmatched junction bases numbered 19, after V lost 3 bases and J lost 6 bases. There are 19 residues in the CDR3. In germline, CDR1 is SNHLY, CDR2 FYNNEI. CDR3 nucleotide sequence: TGTGCCAGCAGTGACTATGGGGGACAGGCTAAAATAAATTCCAATGAGCAGTTCTTC. Protein: CASSDYGGQAKINSNEQFF.

CDR3 protein: CASSLGQGLAGGRETQYF. The CDR3, as DNA: TGTGCCAGCAGCTTAGGACAAGGGCTAGCGGGGGGGCGAGAGACCCAGTACTTC. The rearrangement joins TRBV13 to TRBJ2-5; 12 bases agree with TRBD2. The CDR3 runs 18 residues. The trim removed 0 bases at V and 4 bases at J, leaving 9 bases unmatched. Germline CDR1 is PRHDT and CDR2 is FYEKMQ (reference sequence).

This chain uses TRBV19 with TRBJ2-2, with 9 bases that match TRBD2. CDR3 length equals 15 residues. V dropped 6 bases and J dropped 4; count of bases not matched to a gene: 6. The germline gives CDR1 LNHDA, CDR2 SQIVND (reference sequence). The DNA of the CDR3 is TGTGCCAGTAGCGGTAGCGGGGGCCTCACCGGGGAGCTGTTTTTT. Translating gives CASSGSGGLTGELFF.

V usage is TRBV9 and J usage is TRBJ1-3; 8 nucleotides align to TRBD1. CDR1 and CDR2 from the germline V gene are SGDLS and YYNGEE. The V segment lost 4 bases and the J segment 4 bases; nucleotides outside the gene matches: 13. This CDR3 is 17 amino acids long. The CDR3 coding sequence is TGTGCCAGCAGCTCACCGACAGGGGCCTCCCTCGGAAACACCATATATTTT. The encoded protein is CASSSPTGASLGNTIYF.

This clone showed up just a few times. The chain links TRBV2 to TRBJ2-1, with a tentative D call TRBD1 (6 bases). Germline CDR1 is SNHLY and CDR2 is FYNNEI. The ends were cut back, 6 bases at V and 2 bases at J, with 14 bases in the middle. The CDR3 runs 15 residues. The CDR3 nucleotides read TGTGCCAGCAGGGGGGCCGGCGAGGCCTACAATGAGCAGTTCTTC. Residues: CASRGAGEAYNEQFF.

This CDR3 reads CASSQANRGTFYNEQFF. Written as DNA, the CDR3 is TGCGCCAGCAGCCAAGCGAACAGGGGAACTTTCTACAATGAGCAGTTCTTC. This rearrangement joins TRBV4-1 to TRBJ2-1, with 7 positions matching TRBD1. CDR1 is MGHRA and CDR2 is YSYEKL in the germline V gene. The ends lost 1 base at V and 3 bases at J; junction bases unmatched: 9. The CDR3 runs to 17 residues.

A word on this clone: One end of the junction varies from germline; a read error may be responsible. This chain links TRBV7-7 with TRBJ2-2; D is perhaps TRBD2 (5 bases). The length of the CDR3 is 13 residues. Germline CDR1 is SSHAT and CDR2 is FNYEAQ (reference sequence). For the CDR3, the DNA is TGTGCTAGCAGCTTTGGAGGTTACGGGGAGCTGTTTTTT. This codes for CASSFGGYGELFF.

The chain links TRBV19 to TRBJ2-3; 7 nucleotides line up with TRBD1. Trimming removed 4 bases from V and 3 bases from J; junction bases left unmatched: 10. The CDR3 sequence is 16 residues long. The germline CDR1 and CDR2 sequences are LNHDA and SQIVND (reference sequence). Here the CDR3 DNA reads TGTGCCAGTAGTAGCAACAGGGGTGGTGGAACAGATACGCAGTATTTT. As protein: CASSSNRGGGTDTQYF.

The chain is built from TRBV19 and TRBJ2-3; 11 positions agree with TRBD2. The germline CDR1 and CDR2 sequences are LNHDA and SQIVND (reference sequence). CDR3 length: 16 amino acids. V trimming: 4 bases; J trimming: 2 bases; junction bases outside the gene matches: 5. CDR3 coding DNA: TGTGCCAGTAGTAAACCGACTAGCGGGGTCACAGATACGCAGTATTTT. Its protein is CASSKPTSGVTDTQYF.

This clone was observed a handful of times. The chain couples TRBV6-4 to TRBJ2-3; perhaps TRBD2 as D (7 bases). This CDR3 has 15 residues. Germline loops: CDR1 MRHNA, CDR2 SNTAGT. The germline V and J ends were trimmed by 4 bases and 3 bases, with 14 bases remaining between them. CDR3 residues: CASSADGGPTDTQYF. The CDR3 nucleotides read TGTGCCAGCAGTGCCGACGGGGGGCCGACAGATACGCAGTATTTT.

The chain is built from TRBV6-6 and TRBJ2-1, with a weak D call TRBD1 (6 bases). The germline V gene has CDR1 MNHNY and CDR2 SVGAGI (reference sequence). The length of the CDR3 is 13 residues. V lost 5 bases, J lost 2 bases, and 7 bases lay in between. CDR3 loop: CASSRTAYNEQFF. The CDR3 region has the DNA TGTGCCAGCAGTCGGACAGCCTACAATGAGCAGTTCTTC.

This clone is a singleton in its sample. The chain has TRBV11-2 and TRBJ1-1; D is ambiguous. V dropped 2 bases and J dropped 3 bases, with 13 bases sitting between them. This CDR3 comprises 15 residues. Germline CDR1 SGHAT, CDR2 FQNNGV. The CDR3 sequence is CASSLFRGKDTEAFF. The CDR3 region has the DNA TGTGCCAGCAGCTTATTTCGGGGTAAGGACACTGAAGCTTTCTTT.

The chain employs TRBV7-6 and TRBJ2-5; 7 bases fit TRBD2. The CDR3 covers 17 residues. The V segment lost 5 bases and the J segment 2 bases; nucleotides outside the gene matches: 14. CDR1 and CDR2 from the germline V gene are SGHVS and FNYEAQ. CDR3 protein: CASSPRSGGGSQETQYF. Written as DNA, the CDR3 is TGTGCCAGCAGCCCCAGAAGTGGGGGGGGATCACAAGAGACCCAGTACTTC. The full variable domain, rest sourced from reference TRBV7-6 and TRBJ2-5, is GAGVSQSPRYKVTKRGQDVALRCDPISGHVSLYWYRQALGQGPEFLTYFNYEAQQDKSGLPNDRFSAERPEGSISTLTIQRTEQRDSAMYRCASSPRSGGGSQETQYFGPGTRLLVL.

This sequence joins TRBV4-1 and TRBJ1-2; D is unresolved. CDR1 MGHRA and CDR2 YSYEKL come from the germline V gene. The CDR3 length is 15 residues. The ends were cut back, 3 bases at V and 4 bases at J, with 15 bases in the middle. The CDR3 DNA reads as TGCGCCAGCAGCCAGGGAGGAGGTTCTTCCTATGGCTACACCTTC. Translating it yields CASSQGGGSSYGYTF.

The chain joins TRBV19 to TRBJ1-4, with 8 bases aligning to TRBD1. Germline V gene data show CDR1 as LNHDA and CDR2 as SQIVND (reference sequence). This CDR3 region has 13 residues. V lost 7 bases, J lost 7 bases, and 5 bases stayed unmatched. The CDR3 region is CASKDRGREKLFF. In nucleotides, the CDR3 is TGTGCCAGTAAAGACAGGGGACGTGAAAAACTGTTTTTT.

This chain connects TRBV30 to TRBJ1-5; 7 nucleotides line up with TRBD1. V lost 3 bases to trimming and J lost 6 bases; unmatched junction nucleotides: 8. Germline V gene sequence: CDR1 GTSNPN, CDR2 SVGIG (reference sequence). This CDR3 region has 14 residues. The CDR3 DNA reads as TGTGCCTGGAGCAGACAGGGAGATGGTCAGCCCCAGCATTTT. This encodes CAWSRQGDGQPQHF.

The chain has TRBV6-5 and TRBJ1-1; D is unclear. V gave up 6 bases and J gave up 5 bases, with 10 bases separating them. This CDR3 region has 12 residues. Germline loops: CDR1 MNHEY, CDR2 SVGAGI. Written as DNA, the CDR3 is TGTGCCAGCAGGGCAGCGGGGACTGAAGCTTTCTTT. As protein: CASRAAGTEAFF.

The CDR3 nucleotides are TGTGCCAGCAGTGAAGTGGGGGGGAACACTGAAGCTTTCTTT. Translated, it gives CASSEVGGNTEAFF. The chain employs TRBV2 and TRBJ1-1, with D maybe TRBD1 (5 bases). The V gene's germline CDR1 is SNHLY and CDR2 FYNNEI. The CDR3 runs to 14 residues. The V and J ends lost 1 base and 1 base respectively, with 7 bases between them.

The rearrangement joins TRBV4-3 to TRBJ2-7; 7 nucleotides agree with TRBD1. J lost 3 bases, V lost 0 bases, and 11 bases had no gene match. The CDR3 consists of 17 residues. The V gene's germline CDR1 is LGHNA and CDR2 YSLEER. CDR3 DNA sequence: TGCGCCAGCAGCCAAGAAGTGGGGACAGACCTTGTCTACGAGCAGTACTTC. Protein: CASSQEVGTDLVYEQYF.

As DNA, the CDR3 is TGTGCCAGTATGGTCAGGGGCGCAGATACGCAGTATTTT. Its protein product is CASMVRGADTQYF. The chain recombines TRBV19 with TRBJ2-3; D may be TRBD1 (6 bases). The CDR3 has 13 amino acids. CDR1 and CDR2 (germline): LNHDA, SQIVND (reference sequence). V was shortened by 7 bases and J by 4 bases, with 12 bases between the two germline ends.

This clone has more than one count but fewer than ten. The chain is built from TRBV7-9 and TRBJ2-3; D gene unclear. This CDR3 has 12 amino acids. The germline V gene encodes CDR1 SEHNR and CDR2 FQNEAQ (reference sequence). The V end was cut by 6 bases, the J end by 1 base, with 5 bases between. The CDR3 loop reads CASRAGTDTQYF. The CDR3 nucleotides are TGTGCCAGCAGGGCGGGCACAGATACGCAGTATTTT.